The clone carrying this TCR beta chain occurred a few times. Antigen unknown. The data originate from a study of identical twins. Study-level results: Within cord blood, abundant beta clonotypes carried fewer insertions, but memory repertoires showed no such trend. Out-of-frame TCR alpha sharing observed in monozygotic twins exceeded model estimates.

Template switching added a universal primer site, and cDNA bore unique molecular identifiers. Via MiXCR, TCRdb re-called the 5' RACE reads, giving one row per CDR3 protein. The table shows 200,000 to 250,000 distinct CDR3 sequences, with about 7.5% occurring only once. Trimming left V 8 bases short and J 4 bases short, with 14 bases between. From germline, CDR1 is LGHDT and CDR2 YNNKEL (reference sequence). This CDR3 has 13 amino acids. The data were also submitted as part of a second study, on yellow fever vaccine responses in identical twins.

Sequencing input: memory (CD45RO+) T cells sorted from blood. This receptor was identified in a young woman in good health. The V call is TRBV3-1, the J call TRBJ1-1; weak D call: TRBD1 (6 bases). The CDR3 loop is CASVTTGSTEAFF. The CDR3 DNA follows: TGTGCCAGCGTTACCACAGGGAGCACTGAAGCTTTCTTT.